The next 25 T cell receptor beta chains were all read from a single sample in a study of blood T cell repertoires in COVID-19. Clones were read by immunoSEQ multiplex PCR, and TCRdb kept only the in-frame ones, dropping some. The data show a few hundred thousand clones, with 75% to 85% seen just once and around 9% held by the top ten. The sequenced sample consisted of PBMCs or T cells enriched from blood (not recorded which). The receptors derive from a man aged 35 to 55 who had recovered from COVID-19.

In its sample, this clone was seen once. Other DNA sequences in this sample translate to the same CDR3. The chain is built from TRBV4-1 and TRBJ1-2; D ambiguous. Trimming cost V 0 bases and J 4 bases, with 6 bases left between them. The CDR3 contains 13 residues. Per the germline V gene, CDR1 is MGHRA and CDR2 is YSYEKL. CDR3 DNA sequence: TGCGCCAGCAGCCAAGAGGGCAGCTATGGCTACACCTTC. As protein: CASSQEGSYGYTF.

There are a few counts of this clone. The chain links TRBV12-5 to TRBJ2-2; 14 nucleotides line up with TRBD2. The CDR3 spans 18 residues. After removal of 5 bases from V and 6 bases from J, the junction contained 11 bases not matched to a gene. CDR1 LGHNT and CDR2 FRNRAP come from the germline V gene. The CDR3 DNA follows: TGTGCTAGTGGTCCAGAGAGGGGACTAGCGGGAGTGGCCGGGGAGCTGTTTTTT. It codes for CASGPERGLAGVAGELFF.

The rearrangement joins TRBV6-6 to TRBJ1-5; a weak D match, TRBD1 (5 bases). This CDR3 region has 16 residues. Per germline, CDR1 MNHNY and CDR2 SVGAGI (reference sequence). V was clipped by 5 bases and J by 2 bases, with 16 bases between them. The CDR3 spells CASSGLGPGGNQPQHF. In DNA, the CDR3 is TGTGCCAGCAGTGGATTGGGCCCGGGGGGCAATCAGCCCCAGCATTTT.

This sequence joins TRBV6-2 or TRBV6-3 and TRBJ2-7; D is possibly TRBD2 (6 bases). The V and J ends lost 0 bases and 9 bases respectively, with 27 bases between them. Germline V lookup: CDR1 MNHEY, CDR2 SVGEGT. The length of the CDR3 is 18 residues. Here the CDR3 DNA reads TGTGCCAGCAGTTACTCGACTTCGGCGGTTGCTGGGGGGAATCGGCAGTACTTC. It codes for CASSYSTSAVAGGNRQYF.

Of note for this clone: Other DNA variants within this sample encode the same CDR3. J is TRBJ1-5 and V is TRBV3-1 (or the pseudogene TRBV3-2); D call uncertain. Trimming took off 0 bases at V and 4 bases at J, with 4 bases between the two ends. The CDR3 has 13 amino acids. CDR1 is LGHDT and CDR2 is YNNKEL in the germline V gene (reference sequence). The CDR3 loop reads CASSQDLNQPQHF. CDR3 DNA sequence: TGTGCCAGCAGCCAAGACCTTAATCAGCCCCAGCATTTT.

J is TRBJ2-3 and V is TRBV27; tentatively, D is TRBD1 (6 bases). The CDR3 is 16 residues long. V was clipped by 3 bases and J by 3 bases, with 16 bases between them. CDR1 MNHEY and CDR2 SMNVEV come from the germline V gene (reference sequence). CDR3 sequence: CASSLVSGTPTDTQYF. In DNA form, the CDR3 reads TGTGCCAGCAGTTTGGTTTCCGGGACACCAACAGATACGCAGTATTTT.

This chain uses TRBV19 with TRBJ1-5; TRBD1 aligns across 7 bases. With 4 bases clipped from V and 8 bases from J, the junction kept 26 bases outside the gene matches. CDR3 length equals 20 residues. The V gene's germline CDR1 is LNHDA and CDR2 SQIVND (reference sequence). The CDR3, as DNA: TGTGCCAGTAGTAATTGGAGAGTTGGGGGGACAGCATCTCTGTTAGAGCCCCAGCATTTT. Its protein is CASSNWRVGGTASLLEPQHF.

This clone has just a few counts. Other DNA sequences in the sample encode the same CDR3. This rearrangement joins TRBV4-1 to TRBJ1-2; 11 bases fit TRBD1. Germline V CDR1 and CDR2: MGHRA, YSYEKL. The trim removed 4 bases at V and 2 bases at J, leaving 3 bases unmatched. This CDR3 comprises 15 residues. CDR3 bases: TGCGCCAGCAGCCCGAGGACAGGGGGCAACTATGGCTACACCTTC. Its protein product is CASSPRTGGNYGYTF.

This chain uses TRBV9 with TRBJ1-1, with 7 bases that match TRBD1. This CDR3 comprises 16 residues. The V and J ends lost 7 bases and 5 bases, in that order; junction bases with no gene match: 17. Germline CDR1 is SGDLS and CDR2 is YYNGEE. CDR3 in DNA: TGTGCCAGCGGTTCGGTAGGGGGCCCGGGTAGGACTGAAGCTTTCTTT. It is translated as CASGSVGGPGRTEAFF.

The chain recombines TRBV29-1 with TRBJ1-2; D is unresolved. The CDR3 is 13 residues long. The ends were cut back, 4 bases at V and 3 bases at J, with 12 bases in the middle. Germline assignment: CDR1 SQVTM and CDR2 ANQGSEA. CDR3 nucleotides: TGCAGCGTTGTAAACGGGGTAGACTATGGCTACACCTTC. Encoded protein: CSVVNGVDYGYTF.

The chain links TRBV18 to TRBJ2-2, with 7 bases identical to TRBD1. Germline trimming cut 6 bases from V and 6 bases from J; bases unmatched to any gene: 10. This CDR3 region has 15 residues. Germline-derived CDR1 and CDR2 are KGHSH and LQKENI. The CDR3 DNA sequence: TGTGCCAGCTCCCAGAACACAGGGGCCTCCGGGGAGCTGTTTTTT. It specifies CASSQNTGASGELFF.

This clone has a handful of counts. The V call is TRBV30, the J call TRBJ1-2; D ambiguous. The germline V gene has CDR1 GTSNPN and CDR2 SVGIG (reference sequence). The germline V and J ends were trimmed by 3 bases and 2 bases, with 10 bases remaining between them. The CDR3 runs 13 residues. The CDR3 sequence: CAWRERANYGYTF. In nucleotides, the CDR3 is TGTGCCTGGAGAGAGCGTGCCAACTATGGCTACACCTTC.

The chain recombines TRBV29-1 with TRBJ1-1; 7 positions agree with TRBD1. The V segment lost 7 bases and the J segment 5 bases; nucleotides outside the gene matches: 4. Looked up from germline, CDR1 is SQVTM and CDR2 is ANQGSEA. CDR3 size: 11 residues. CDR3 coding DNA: TGCAGCGCAGGGGGTGTGACTGAAGCTTTCTTT. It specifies CSAGGVTEAFF.

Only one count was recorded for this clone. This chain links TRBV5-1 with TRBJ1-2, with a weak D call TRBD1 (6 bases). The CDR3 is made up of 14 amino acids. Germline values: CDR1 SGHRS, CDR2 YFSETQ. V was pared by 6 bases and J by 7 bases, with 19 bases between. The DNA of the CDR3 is TGCGCCAGCAATCTTGAGACAGGCATTCTTGGCTACACCTTC. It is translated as CASNLETGILGYTF.

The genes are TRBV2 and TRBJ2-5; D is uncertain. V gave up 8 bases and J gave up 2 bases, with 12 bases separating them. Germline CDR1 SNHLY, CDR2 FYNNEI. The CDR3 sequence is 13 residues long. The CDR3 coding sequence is TGTGCCAGCCAGGTGCGCAAACAAGAGACCCAGTACTTC. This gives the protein CASQVRKQETQYF.

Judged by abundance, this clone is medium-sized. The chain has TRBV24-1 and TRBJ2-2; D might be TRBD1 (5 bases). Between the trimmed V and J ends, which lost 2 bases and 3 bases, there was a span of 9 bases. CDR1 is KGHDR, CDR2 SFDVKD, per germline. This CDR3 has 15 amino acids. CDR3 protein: CATSDSSRDTGELFF. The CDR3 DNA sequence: TGTGCCACCAGTGATTCCTCCAGGGACACCGGGGAGCTGTTTTTT.

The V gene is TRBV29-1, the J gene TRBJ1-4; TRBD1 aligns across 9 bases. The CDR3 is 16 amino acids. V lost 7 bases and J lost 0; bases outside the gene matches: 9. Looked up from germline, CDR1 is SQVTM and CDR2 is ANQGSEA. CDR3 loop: CSGYLQGAATNEKLFF. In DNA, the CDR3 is TGCAGCGGCTACTTACAGGGGGCGGCAACTAATGAAAAACTGTTTTTT.

CDR3 in DNA: TGTGCCAGCAGCGGTTCCTTCCGGGGGGAGCAGTACTTC. Its translation is CASSGSFRGEQYF. The rearrangement joins TRBV5-4 to TRBJ2-7; D might be TRBD2 (6 bases). Germline CDR1 SGHNT, CDR2 YYREEE (reference sequence). The CDR3 contains 13 residues. V was cut by 4 bases and J by 7 bases, with 15 bases left in between.

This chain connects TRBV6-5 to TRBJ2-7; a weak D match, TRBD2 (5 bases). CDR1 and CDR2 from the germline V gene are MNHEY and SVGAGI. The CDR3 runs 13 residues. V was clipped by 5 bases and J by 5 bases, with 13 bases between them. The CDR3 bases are TGTGCCAGCAGTCCACCGGCGGGCAACGAGCAGTACTTC. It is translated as CASSPPAGNEQYF.

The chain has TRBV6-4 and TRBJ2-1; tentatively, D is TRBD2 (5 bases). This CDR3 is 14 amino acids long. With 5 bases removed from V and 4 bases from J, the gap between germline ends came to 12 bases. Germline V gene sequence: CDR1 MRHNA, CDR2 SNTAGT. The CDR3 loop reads CASSNGNLYNEQFF. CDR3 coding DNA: TGTGCCAGCAGTAACGGGAATCTTTACAATGAGCAGTTCTTC.

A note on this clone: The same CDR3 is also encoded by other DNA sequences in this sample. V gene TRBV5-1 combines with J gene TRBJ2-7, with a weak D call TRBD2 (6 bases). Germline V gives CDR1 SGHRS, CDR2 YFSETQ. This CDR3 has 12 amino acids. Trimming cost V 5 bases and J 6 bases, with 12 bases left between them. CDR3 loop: CASSGGPGEQYF. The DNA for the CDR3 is TGCGCCAGCAGTGGAGGGCCAGGCGAGCAGTACTTC.

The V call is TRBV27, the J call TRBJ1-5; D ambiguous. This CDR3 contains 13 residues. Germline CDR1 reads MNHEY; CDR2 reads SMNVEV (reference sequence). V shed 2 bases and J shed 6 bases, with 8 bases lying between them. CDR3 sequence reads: CASSLVGSQPQHF. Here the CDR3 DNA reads TGTGCCAGCAGTTTAGTTGGGAGTCAGCCCCAGCATTTT.

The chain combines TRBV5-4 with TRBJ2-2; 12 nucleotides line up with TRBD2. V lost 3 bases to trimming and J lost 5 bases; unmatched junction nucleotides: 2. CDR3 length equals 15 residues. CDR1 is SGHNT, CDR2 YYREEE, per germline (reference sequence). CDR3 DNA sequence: TGTGCCAGCAGCTCACTAGCGGGAGGAACCGGGGAGCTGTTTTTT. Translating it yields CASSSLAGGTGELFF.

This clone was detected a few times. The CDR3 DNA is TGTGCCAGTAGTGCACTAGCTCGCACCTACAATGAGCAGTTCTTC. Its translation: CASSALARTYNEQFF. J is TRBJ2-1 and V is TRBV19; a possible D gene is TRBD2 (6 bases). The CDR3 has 15 amino acids. The germline gives CDR1 LNHDA, CDR2 SQIVND (reference sequence). V was shortened by 5 bases and J by 2 bases, with 13 bases between the two germline ends.

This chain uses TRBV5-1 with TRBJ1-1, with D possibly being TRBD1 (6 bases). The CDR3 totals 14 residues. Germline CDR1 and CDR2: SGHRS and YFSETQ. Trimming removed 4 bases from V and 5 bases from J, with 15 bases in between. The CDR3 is CASSLTGSWTEAFF. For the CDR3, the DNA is TGCGCCAGCAGCCTTACAGGGAGTTGGACTGAAGCTTTCTTT. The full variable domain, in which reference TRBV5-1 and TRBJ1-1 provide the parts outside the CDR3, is KAGVTQTPRYLIKTRGQQVTLSCSPISGHRSVSWYQQTPGQGLQFLFEYFSETQRNKGNFPGRFSGRQFSNSRSEMNVSTLELGDSALYLCASSLTGSWTEAFFGQGTRLTVV.